The present T cell receptor (beta chain) was sequenced within a study of T cells in localized non-small cell lung cancer. CDR1 and CDR2 from the germline V gene are GTSNPN and SVGIG (reference sequence). This CDR3 comprises 15 residues. The V and J ends lost 4 bases and 0 bases, in that order; junction bases with no gene match: 6. The assay was immunoSEQ multiplex PCR, and TCRdb's table has in-frame clones only and misses some. The sample lists 2,000 or so clones, around 33% occurring once. The chain carries TRBV30 and TRBJ1-3; TRBD1 agrees at 7 bases. This receptor was identified in a male donor older than 55 with stage I squamous cell lung carcinoma. The sequencing used normal lung tissue next to the tumor, collected before any cancer treatment. CDR3 amino acids: CAWTLGTASGNTIYF. DNA of the CDR3: TGTGCCTGGACCCTAGGGACAGCCTCTGGAAACACCATATATTTT.